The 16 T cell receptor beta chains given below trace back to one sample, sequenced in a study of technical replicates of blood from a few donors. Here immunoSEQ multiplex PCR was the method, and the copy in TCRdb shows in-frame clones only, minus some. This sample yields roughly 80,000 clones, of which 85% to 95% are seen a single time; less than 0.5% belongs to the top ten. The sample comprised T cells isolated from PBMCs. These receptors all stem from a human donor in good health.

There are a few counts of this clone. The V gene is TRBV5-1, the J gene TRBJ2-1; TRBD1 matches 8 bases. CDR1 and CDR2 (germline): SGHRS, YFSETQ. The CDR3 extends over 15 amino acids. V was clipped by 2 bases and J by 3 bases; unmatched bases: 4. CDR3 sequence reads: CASSFQDRDYNEQFF. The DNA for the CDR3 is TGCGCCAGCAGCTTCCAGGACAGGGACTACAATGAGCAGTTCTTC.

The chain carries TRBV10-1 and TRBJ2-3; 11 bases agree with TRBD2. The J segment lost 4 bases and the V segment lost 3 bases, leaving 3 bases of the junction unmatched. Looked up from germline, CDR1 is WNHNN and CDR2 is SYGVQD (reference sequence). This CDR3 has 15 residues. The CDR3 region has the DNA TGCGCCAGCAGTGAAGTAGCGGGAGGGCCAGATACGCAGTATTTT. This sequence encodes CASSEVAGGPDTQYF.

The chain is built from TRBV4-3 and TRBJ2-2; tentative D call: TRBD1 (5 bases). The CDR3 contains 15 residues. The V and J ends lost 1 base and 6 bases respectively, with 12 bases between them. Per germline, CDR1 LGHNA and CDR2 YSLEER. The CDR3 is CASSQGRQGAGELFF. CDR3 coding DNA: TGCGCCAGCAGCCAAGGACGACAAGGGGCCGGGGAGCTGTTTTTT.

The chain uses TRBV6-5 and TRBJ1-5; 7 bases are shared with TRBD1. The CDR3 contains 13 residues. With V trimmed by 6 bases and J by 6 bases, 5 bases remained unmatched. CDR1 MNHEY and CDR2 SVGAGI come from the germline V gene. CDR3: CASRKGASQPQHF. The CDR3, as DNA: TGTGCCAGCAGGAAGGGGGCAAGTCAGCCCCAGCATTTT.

DNA of the CDR3: TGTGCCAGCAGCCCCCGACCGGGAGGGGATACGCAGTATTTT. Translated: CASSPRPGGDTQYF. The gene calls are TRBV9 and TRBJ2-3; 8 bases are shared with TRBD2. With V trimmed by 4 bases and J by 6 bases, 7 bases remained unmatched. Germline lookup yields CDR1 SGDLS and CDR2 YYNGEE. The length of the CDR3 is 14 residues. Based on the CDR3 plus reference TRBV9 and TRBJ2-3, the full variable domain is DSGVTQTPKHLITATGQRVTLRCSPRSGDLSVYWYQQSLDQGLQFLIQYYNGEERAKGNILERFSAQQFPDLHSELNLSSLELGDSALYFCASSPRPGGDTQYFGPGTRLTVL.

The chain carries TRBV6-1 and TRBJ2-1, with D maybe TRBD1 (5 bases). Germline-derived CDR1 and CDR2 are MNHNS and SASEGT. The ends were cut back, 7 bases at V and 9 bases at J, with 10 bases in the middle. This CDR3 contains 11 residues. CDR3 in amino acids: CASISGIEQFF. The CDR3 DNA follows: TGTGCCAGCATCTCAGGGATTGAGCAGTTCTTC.

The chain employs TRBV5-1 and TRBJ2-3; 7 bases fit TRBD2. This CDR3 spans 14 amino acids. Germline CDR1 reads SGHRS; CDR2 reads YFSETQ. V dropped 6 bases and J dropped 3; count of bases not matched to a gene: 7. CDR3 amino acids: CASNRLADTDTQYF. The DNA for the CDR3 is TGCGCCAGCAACAGACTAGCAGATACAGATACGCAGTATTTT.

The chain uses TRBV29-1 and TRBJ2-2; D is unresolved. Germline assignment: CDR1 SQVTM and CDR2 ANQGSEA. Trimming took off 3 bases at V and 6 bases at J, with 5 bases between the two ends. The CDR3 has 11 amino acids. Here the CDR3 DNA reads TGCAGCGTTGATCGGGCCGGGGAGCTGTTTTTT. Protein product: CSVDRAGELFF.

The CDR3 reads CASSLIAGSYNEQFF. The CDR3 region has the DNA TGTGCCAGCAGCTTGATCGCGGGATCCTACAATGAGCAGTTCTTC. The rearrangement links TRBV5-6 to TRBJ2-1; weak D call: TRBD2 (6 bases). This CDR3 has 15 residues. Germline-derived CDR1 and CDR2 are SGHDT and YYEEEE. V was cut by 1 base and J by 1 base, with 9 bases left in between.

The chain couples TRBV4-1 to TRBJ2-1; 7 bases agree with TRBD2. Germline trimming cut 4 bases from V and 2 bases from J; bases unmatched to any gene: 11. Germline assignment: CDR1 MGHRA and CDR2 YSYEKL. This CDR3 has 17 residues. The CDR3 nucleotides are TGCGCCAGCAGCCCCACTGGAGAGCGGGAAGCCTACAATGAGCAGTTCTTC. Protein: CASSPTGEREAYNEQFF.

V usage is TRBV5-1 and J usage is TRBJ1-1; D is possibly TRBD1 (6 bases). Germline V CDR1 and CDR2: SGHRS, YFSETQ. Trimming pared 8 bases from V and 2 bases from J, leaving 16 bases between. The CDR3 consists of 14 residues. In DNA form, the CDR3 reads TGCGCCAGTACGCATCCAGGGGCTAACACTGAAGCTTTCTTT. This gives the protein CASTHPGANTEAFF.

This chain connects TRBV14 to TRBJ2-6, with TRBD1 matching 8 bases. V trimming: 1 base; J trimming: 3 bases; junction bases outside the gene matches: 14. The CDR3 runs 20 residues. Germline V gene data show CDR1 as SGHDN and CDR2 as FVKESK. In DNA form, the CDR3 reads TGTGCCAGCAGCCAAGTTGGACCGGACAGGGTAGTTTATGGGGCCAACGTCCTGACTTTC. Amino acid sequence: CASSQVGPDRVVYGANVLTF.

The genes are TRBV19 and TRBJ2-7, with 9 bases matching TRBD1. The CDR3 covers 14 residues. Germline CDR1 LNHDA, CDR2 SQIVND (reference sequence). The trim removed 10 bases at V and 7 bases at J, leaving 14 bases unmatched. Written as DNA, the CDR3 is TGTGCCACCCGCCGGGACAGGGAATTAGGGGAGCAGTACTTC. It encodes CATRRDRELGEQYF.

The CDR3 DNA follows: TGTGCCAGCAGCCAACAGGGGTCGGGGACTGAAGCTTTCTTT. It is translated as CASSQQGSGTEAFF. The chain is built from TRBV2 and TRBJ1-1; 7 nucleotides agree with TRBD1. The CDR3 is 14 residues long. CDR1 SNHLY and CDR2 FYNNEI come from the germline V gene. The J segment lost 5 bases and the V segment lost 6 bases, leaving 9 bases of the junction unmatched.

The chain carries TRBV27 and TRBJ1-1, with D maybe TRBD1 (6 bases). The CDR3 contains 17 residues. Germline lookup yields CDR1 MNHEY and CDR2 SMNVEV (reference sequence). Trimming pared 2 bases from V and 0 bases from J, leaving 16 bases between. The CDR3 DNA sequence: TGTGCCAGCAGTTTAGCCCCAGGGGAAGTTGTGAACACTGAAGCTTTCTTT. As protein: CASSLAPGEVVNTEAFF.

DNA of the CDR3: TGCGCCATTCCCCGGGACAGGGTAACCTACGAGCAGTACTTC. Protein product: CAIPRDRVTYEQYF. The chain has TRBV10-1 and TRBJ2-7, with 9 bases aligning to TRBD1. The CDR3 consists of 14 residues. Per germline, CDR1 WNHNN and CDR2 SYGVQD (reference sequence). V trimming: 10 bases; J trimming: 2 bases; junction bases outside the gene matches: 9.